The clone carrying this T cell receptor beta chain was seen more than once but under ten times. The V gene lost 2 bases and the J gene lost 1 base, with 14 bases spanning the gap. The length of the CDR3 is 16 residues. The sample originates from a study of T-cell reconstitution after alpha-beta-depleted transplantation in children. The authors prepared the TCRbeta library with unique molecular identifiers. TCRdb redid the calling of the PCR reads with MiXCR, one entry per CDR3 protein. The sample lists around 340,000 distinct CDR3 sequences, about 14% seen once, with 3.5% to 4.5% in the top ten. The TCR was taken from a human donor who donated a stem cell graft to a child with Fanconi anemia. V gene TRBV12-3 or TRBV12-4 combines with J gene TRBJ1-1; D is possibly TRBD1 (5 bases). The specimen comprised PBMCs, sampled from the stem cell graft. The CDR3 DNA reads TGTGCCAGCAGTTTAAGCCGGGGGTGGGAGAACACTGAAGCTTTCTTT. The encoded protein is CASSLSRGWENTEAFF.